The 7 T cell receptor beta chains in this list originate from one sample, sequenced in a study of OX40 agonist ivuxolimab in advanced cancers. Produced via immunoSEQ multiplex PCR; TCRdb's table is partial and in-frame only. The data contain 65,000 to 85,000 clones, roughly 90% of them seen just once; the ten biggest clones take up 7.6%. Sequenced material: CD4+ or CD8+ T cells sorted from blood, taken in a trial of the OX40 agonist ivuxolimab. The receptors shown here come from an adult with an advanced solid tumor such as melanoma, head and neck, liver or kidney cancer.

The chain combines TRBV13 with TRBJ1-4; D is undetermined. With 5 bases removed from V and 1 base from J, the gap between germline ends came to 11 bases. From germline, CDR1 is PRHDT and CDR2 FYEKMQ (reference sequence). The CDR3 consists of 15 residues. This CDR3 reads CASSGDEGTNEKLFF. The CDR3 region has the DNA TGTGCCAGCAGCGGCGATGAGGGAACTAATGAAAAACTGTTTTTT.

This chain uses TRBV11-2 with TRBJ2-1, with unresolved D. The V and J ends lost 2 bases and 3 bases respectively, with 8 bases between them. The CDR3 runs 14 residues. Per germline, CDR1 SGHAT and CDR2 FQNNGV. CDR3 in amino acids: CASSLTGYYNEQFF. DNA of the CDR3: TGTGCCAGCAGCTTAACGGGCTACTACAATGAGCAGTTCTTC.

This chain joins TRBV5-8 and TRBJ1-2, with a weak D call TRBD1 (5 bases). The CDR3 consists of 16 residues. Trimming left V 4 bases short and J 1 base short, with 17 bases between. Germline V gives CDR1 SGHTS, CDR2 YDEGEE. CDR3: CASSPETAANNYGYTF. In DNA, the CDR3 is TGTGCCAGCAGCCCGGAGACAGCCGCTAATAACTATGGCTACACCTTC.

DNA for the CDR3: TGTGCCAGCAGCTTAATTAGCGGGGCAGAAGCTTTCTTT. Amino acids: CASSLISGAEAFF. This chain links TRBV7-3 with TRBJ1-1, with a weak D call TRBD1 (5 bases). The germline V gene encodes CDR1 SGHTA and CDR2 FQGTGA. The CDR3 runs to 13 residues. The germline V and J ends were trimmed by 1 base and 8 bases, with 11 bases remaining between them.

The chain employs TRBV9 and TRBJ1-3, with TRBD1 as a possible D gene (5 bases). The CDR3 has 16 amino acids. Germline assignment: CDR1 SGDLS and CDR2 YYNGEE. V was shortened by 4 bases and J by 0 bases, with 14 bases between the two germline ends. The CDR3 DNA follows: TGTGCCAGCAGCTACCTTGCGGGGCCCTCTGGAAACACCATATATTTT. Translation gives CASSYLAGPSGNTIYF.

The V call is TRBV27, the J call TRBJ1-5; D gene ambiguous. The ends were cut back, 6 bases at V and 7 bases at J, with 10 bases in the middle. Germline V CDR1 and CDR2: MNHEY, SMNVEV (reference sequence). The CDR3 is 12 amino acids. The chain's CDR3 is CASSPMGQPQHF. DNA of the CDR3: TGTGCCAGCAGCCCCATGGGGCAGCCCCAGCATTTT.

The CDR3 reads CAIRDIQGTDTQYF. In nucleotides, the CDR3 is TGTGCCATCAGGGACATCCAGGGCACAGATACGCAGTATTTT. This sequence joins TRBV10-3 and TRBJ2-3, with a possible D match to TRBD1 (5 bases). Germline V gene lookup returns CDR1 ENHRY and CDR2 SYGVKD. CDR3 length: 14 amino acids. The V end lost 6 bases, the J end lost 1 base, and 11 bases lay between the germline ends.